This T cell receptor beta chain was sequenced in a study of cytomegalovirus exposure and HLA in healthy donors. Study-level information: Roughly 180 million T cells yielded fewer than 120 million unique TCR beta sequences in earlier analysis.

As for this clone: Its antigen is unidentified.

Study results and limitations: Most subjects had HLA-A and HLA-B alleles reportedly predicted accurately by TCR beta sequences. In vitro confirmation showed three CMV-associated chains to be CMV antigen specific.

With 0 bases clipped from V and 7 bases from J, the junction kept 10 bases outside the gene matches. CDR3 length equals 16 residues. The V gene's germline CDR1 is SGDLS and CDR2 YYNGEE. The PCR employed 60 Vbeta primers together with 13 Jbeta primers. Using immunoSEQ multiplex PCR, the repertoire was profiled, and TCRdb retains in-frame clones only, with some absent. This table has approximately 73,000 clones, roughly 63% appearing once. The sequenced sample consisted of PBMCs. This rearrangement joins TRBV9 to TRBJ2-1; 7 positions match TRBD2. This TCR came from a man aged 25 to 45 in good health and CMV-seropositive. This chain's CDR3 is CASSVAGRDGGNEQFF. The DNA for the CDR3 is TGTGCCAGCAGCGTAGCTGGGAGGGATGGGGGGAATGAGCAGTTCTTC.